The sample holds one count of the clone carrying this T cell receptor beta chain. This entry comes from a study of OX40 agonist ivuxolimab in advanced cancers. Only in-frame clones appear in the TCRdb table, and some are missing; sequencing was by immunoSEQ multiplex PCR. Seen here are tens of thousands of clones, 65% to 90% observed once, and the top ten hold less than 0.6%. The V and J ends lost 3 bases and 10 bases respectively, with 22 bases between them. The V gene's germline CDR1 is SGHAT and CDR2 FQNNGV. The CDR3 runs 17 residues. This specimen was CD4+ or CD8+ T cells sorted from blood, taken in a trial of the OX40 agonist ivuxolimab. The clonotype was recovered from an adult with an advanced solid tumor such as melanoma, head and neck, liver or kidney cancer. The chain carries TRBV11-2 and TRBJ1-6, with a tentative D call TRBD1 (6 bases). The CDR3 loop is CASSLNGATGLGSPLHF. CDR3 sequence (DNA): TGTGCCAGCAGCTTGAACGGGGCGACAGGTTTGGGGTCACCCCTCCACTTT.